This T cell receptor (beta chain) was recovered during a study of Japanese encephalitis immunity and Zika vaccine responses (dated by TCRdb to the early 2020s). Study-level background: Three 5.0 ug doses of alum-adjuvanted ZPIV were administered to included participants at weeks 0, 4 and 28. About 12 participants were given two doses of JEV vaccine (IXIARO) 28 days apart, two to three months before the first ZPIV dose. Before ZPIV, 11 to 12 participants got a single dose of YFV vaccine (YF-VAX), while 8 to 10 participants were flavivirus-naive. Roughly six representative participants per pre-vaccination group were picked for TCR sequencing, using samples from week 52 and from week 0, the point after pre-vaccination but before ZPIV. In addition, the TCR repertoires of a few flavivirus-naive individuals were analyzed at weeks 2, 6 and 52 after ZPIV vaccination began. Stimulations used ZIKV structural-protein peptide pools split into flavivirus-conserved and non-conserved sets, or JEV or YFV peptides matching the pre-vaccination. The ZIKV peptides, 15-mers that overlapped by 11 residues, were chosen for containing NetMHCpan/NetMHCII-predicted epitopes with affinity below 50 nM. The study examined whether earlier vaccination against Japanese encephalitis virus (JEV) or yellow fever virus (YFV) influenced CD4 T cell responses to the Zika vaccine. What the work shows at the level of the full study, not this receptor alone: Higher repertoire similarity across time-points and stimulations was observed in JEV-pre-vaccinated donors than in YFV-pre-vaccinated donors, indicating that more clonotypes were common to ZIKV and JEV stimulation. The samples grouped by participant and showed no similarity across individuals, which suggests that no public TCRs were detected. Rather than the whole vaccinated cohort, the analysis covered just a subset of trial participants, namely those who received three doses and had adequate samples. After ZPIV, repertoire richness of CD4 T cells responding to conserved ZIKV epitopes significantly decreased in JEV-pre-vaccinated donors. CD8 T cell responses to ZIKV peptide pools were of very low magnitude and seen in only a few individuals. The individual peptides behind the cross-reactive responses were not identified because limits on sample size made peptide-pool deconvolution impossible.

By how much of the sample it makes up, this clonotype is large (0.1 to 1%). No qualities accompany the bases; no much larger clone lies one base away. PBMCs were labeled with CellTrace CFSE and cultured for less than 7 days in RPMI with approximately 8.6% human serum plus peptide pools at roughly 1 ug/mL each. On a BD FACSAria, proliferating CD4 T cells were sorted without fixation as live CD56-CD19-CD16-CD3+CD4+ CFSE-low cells. The enrolled adults were healthy and tested seronegative for ZIKV, JEV, YFV, DENV and WNV on microneutralization screening. The samples were drawn from a phase 1 trial of an alum-adjuvanted Zika purified-inactivated virus (ZPIV) vaccine that was randomized, double-blinded and placebo-controlled. Peripheral blood mononuclear cells were isolated using a standard procedure and kept frozen in liquid nitrogen until needed. The receptor library was made with 5' RACE. Before sequencing, the TCRbeta libraries were pooled in proportion to the number of cells sorted for each library. RNAzol RT was used to extract total RNA from the sorted cells, and cDNA was then synthesized using an oligo(dT) primer together with a template-switching oligo. Using Kapa HiFi, PCR amplified the TCRbeta V-CDR3-J region between a SMARTer oligo primer and a TCRbeta constant-region primer. A second PCR added Illumina adaptors and sample-specific index barcodes, with HighPrep bead cleanup and Bioanalyzer confirmation of a roughly 650 bp band. The libraries were sequenced on an Illumina MiSeq using 2x151 bp paired-end reads. On the authors' methods: Reads were demultiplexed with an in-house Java program, and MiXCR assigned TCRbeta annotations and counted clonotypes. To assess repertoire overlap, Morisita-Horn indices from the R package vegan were used, along with UPGMA clustering and Circos plots of recurring clonotypes. Shannon diversity and richness were each normalized to the maximum value possible given the input cell numbers, so the resulting values fell between 0 and 1. MUSCLE was used to align CDR3beta sequences, SeqinR to compute distances, and R to plot multidimensional scaling. The public reads were reprocessed in TCRdb via fastp at Q25 and MiXCR, keeping in-frame beta chains. Every entry covers one CDR3 protein and lists the most common genes and DNA from its rows. It is TCRdb's table, rather than the study itself, that gives the V and J calls and clone size. Within this sample are hundreds of distinct CDR3 sequences, with 12% of them counted one time only. The biggest ten clones account for around 46% of the sample.

CDR1 and CDR2, looked up from the germline V gene (reference sequence), are MNHNY and SVGAGI. The junction shows trimming of 6 bases on V and 7 bases on J, plus 6 bases between the germline ends. Including the terminal cysteine and phenylalanine, the CDR3 comprises 11 residues. Only CDR3 DNA is held: 33 bases, read in frame from base 1. The sequence was obtained from an adult woman who received an inactivated Zika virus vaccine. The input for sequencing was antigen-activated CD4+ T cells from blood, cultured, taken during a Zika inactivated vaccine study. The chain is assembled from TRBV6-6 and TRBJ1-4; the D gene identity is not certain. The CDR3 amino acid sequence is: CASSPLEKLFF. The nucleotide sequence is TGTGCCAGCAGCCCTCTTGAAAAACTGTTTTTT.